Reported below is one T cell receptor (beta chain). Its antigen is unidentified. Repertoires were generated with immunoSEQ multiplex PCR, while TCRdb's copy carries only in-frame clones and drops some. The sample contains 75,000 to 100,000 clones, about 93% of which appear only once. Unmatched junction bases numbered 3, after V lost 0 bases and J lost 1 base. The germline CDR1 and CDR2 sequences are MGHRA and YSYEKL. The CDR3 is 16 amino acids. This entry comes from a study of graft-versus-host responses after intestinal transplantation. Study-wide background: Each of the recipients got a multivisceral, liver-intestinal, or isolated intestinal transplant.

The sequenced sample was unstimulated CD8+ T cells sorted from spleen or lymph node cells, obtained before intestinal transplant. This TCR was recovered from a human donor who received an intestinal transplant. The chain is built from TRBV4-1 and TRBJ2-1; 7 bases are shared with TRBD2. The CDR3 spells CASSQEGGGSYNEQFF. CDR3 in DNA: TGCGCCAGCAGCCAAGAGGGCGGGGGATCCTACAATGAGCAGTTCTTC.